Sequencing of this T cell receptor (beta chain) was carried out in a study of T cell changes during pregnancy in multiple sclerosis. Data came from immunoSEQ multiplex PCR; TCRdb stores just in-frame clones and leaves some out. The data show tens of thousands of clones, with 91% seen just once and over 1.5% held by the top ten. This clone has only one observation. The V end lost 4 bases, the J end lost 4 bases, and 8 bases lay between the germline ends. Per the germline V gene, CDR1 is SGHDN and CDR2 is FVKESK. The CDR3 has 12 residues. This chain joins TRBV14 and TRBJ2-7; tentative D call: TRBD1 (6 bases). The clonotype was recovered from a female donor in good health, enrolled as a control in a pregnancy study. The input for sequencing was peripheral blood, taken after pregnancy. The CDR3 here is CASSPQGYEQYF. The CDR3 DNA follows: TGTGCCAGCAGCCCACAGGGTTACGAGCAGTACTTC.